Listed below are T cell receptor beta chains from one sample, sequenced in a study of regulatory T cells in long-lasting Graves disease. MiXCR, run by TCRdb on the multiplex PCR reads, gives a single entry per CDR3 protein. The sample records 350,000 to 550,000 distinct CDR3 sequences, just under 15% being singletons. These data also featured in a second study, about T cells in Graves' hyperthyroidism and ophthalmopathy.

Sequencing used peripheral blood mononuclear cells (PBMCs), obtained at new diagnosis, from a patient treated with antithyroid drugs. The receptors here all came from a woman aged 30 to 39 with Graves disease. Each CDR3 is given with its conserved first and last residue. A D gene is named only where the DNA matches it firmly. The size field is filled for only some rows; it gives once, few, many or a size class.

j_call d_call clone_size v_call cdr3_nt cdr3_aa
TRBJ1-2 . many TRBV20-1 TGCAGTGCTATGCAGGGGCCTGGCTACACCTTC CSAMQGPGYTF
TRBJ2-1 . . TRBV27 TGTGCCAGCAGTTTAAAAGGGGGTGAGCAGTTCTTC CASSLKGGEQFF
TRBJ1-1 . many TRBV5-1 TGCGCCAGCAGCTTCGGGGGCGGGGGCACTGAAGCTTTCTTT CASSFGGGGTEAFF
TRBJ1-2 TRBD1 . TRBV2 TGTGCCAGCAGCTACTCGACAGGGCCCTATGGCTACACCTTC CASSYSTGPYGYTF
TRBJ2-3 . many TRBV12-5 TGTGCTAGTGGAGACGAGCAGGGAGGCGATACGCAGTATTTT CASGDEQGGDTQYF
TRBJ2-5 TRBD1 few TRBV12-3/TRBV12-4 TGTGCCAGCAGAAAAGCCGGGACAGGGGACCAAGAGACCCAGTACTTC CASRKAGTGDQETQYF
TRBJ2-2 TRBD1 . TRBV29-1 TGCAGCACTACGACAGGGGCGACCGGGGAGCTGTTTTTT CSTTTGATGELFF
TRBJ1-2 TRBD1 few TRBV10-2 TGCGCCAGCAGTGCCCCTAAGGGGGCGAACTATGGCTACACCTTC CASSAPKGANYGYTF
TRBJ1-2 . many TRBV11-2 TGTGCCAGCAGCTTATTCGCCGGGACGGAATATGGCTACACCTTC CASSLFAGTEYGYTF
TRBJ1-3 . few TRBV28 TGTGCCAGCAGCCCGCTCTTTTGGACAGACTCTGGAAACACCATATATTTT CASSPLFWTDSGNTIYF
TRBJ1-2 TRBD1 few TRBV12-3/TRBV12-4 TGTGCCAGCAGTAAATGGACAGGGACGGACTATGGCTACACCTTC CASSKWTGTDYGYTF
TRBJ2-3 . many TRBV11-2 TGTGCCAGCAGCCCCGTAAAACAGGGAAGGTATACGCAGTATTTT CASSPVKQGRYTQYF
TRBJ2-7 . many TRBV7-6 TGTGCCAGCAGTCCCTCCGGGACCGTCTACGAGCAGTACTTC CASSPSGTVYEQYF
TRBJ2-5 . once TRBV11-2 TGTGCCAGCAGTCCCTTTGGGGAGGGGGCCGCAGAGACCCAGTACTTC CASSPFGEGAAETQYF
TRBJ2-1 . once TRBV6-5 TGTGCCAGCAGTTTGATTACCTACAATGAGCAGTTCTTC CASSLITYNEQFF
TRBJ2-7 TRBD1 . TRBV3-1 TGTGCCAGCAGCCGTACCGGGACAGGGAATGAGCAGTACTTC CASSRTGTGNEQYF
TRBJ1-2 . many TRBV30 TGTGCCTGGAGTCAAGGGACCTATGGCTACACCTTC CAWSQGTYGYTF
TRBJ2-2 . many TRBV24-1 TGTGCCACCAGTGACCCGGGCACCGGGGAGCTGTTTTTT CATSDPGTGELFF
TRBJ2-7 . . TRBV4-2 TGTGCCAGCAGCTCTTCTGACCGGGACACATCCTACGAGCAGTACTTC CASSSSDRDTSYEQYF
TRBJ2-1 TRBD1 many TRBV7-3 TGTGCCAGCAGCTTAACGGCGAACAGGGGGCTCAATGAGCAGTTCTTC CASSLTANRGLNEQFF
TRBJ1-2 . few TRBV6-2/TRBV6-3 TGTGCCAGCAGTTACTCGTGGACATATGGCTACACCTTC CASSYSWTYGYTF
TRBJ2-1 . many TRBV6-1 TGTGCCAGCATGGTGGGAGCGTCCTACAATGAGCAGTTCTTC CASMVGASYNEQFF
TRBJ2-7 TRBD2 . TRBV10-2 TGCGCCAGCAGTGATATAGCGGGCTACGAGCAGTACTTC CASSDIAGYEQYF
TRBJ1-1 . . TRBV27 TGTGCCAGCCGCACTAGGGACACTGAAGCTTTCTTT CASRTRDTEAFF
TRBJ2-5 TRBD1 . TRBV4-1 TGCGCCAGCAGCCAAGATAGCGAAGGGACAGAGATTCAAGAGACCCAGTACTTC CASSQDSEGTEIQETQYF
TRBJ1-1 . many TRBV20-1 TGCAGTGCTAGAGATGCCATGAGGAACACTGAAGCTTTCTTT CSARDAMRNTEAFF
TRBJ2-3 . many TRBV14 TGTGCCAGCAGCCAAGAAGGCGGCGGATCCACAGATACGCAGTATTTT CASSQEGGGSTDTQYF
TRBJ1-3 TRBD1 . TRBV19 TGTGCCAGTAAGGGACAGGGGTTCGGAAACACCATATATTTT CASKGQGFGNTIYF
TRBJ1-4 . many TRBV18 TGTGCCAGCTCACCAAACGGCCAACCCGAAAAACTGTTTTTT CASSPNGQPEKLFF
TRBJ2-7 TRBD1 many TRBV20-1 TGCAGTGCCGACACCGGGACAGGGGCCTACGAGCAGTACTTC CSADTGTGAYEQYF
TRBJ2-4 . . TRBV28 TGTGCCAGCAGCCAGCGGCAGGGGCTAGCCAAAAACATTCAGTACTTC CASSQRQGLAKNIQYF
TRBJ2-7 . many TRBV20-1 TGCAGTGTGTCGGCGGATAGCTCCTACGAGCAGTACTTC CSVSADSSYEQYF
TRBJ1-1 . . TRBV11-3 TGTGCCGGCAGCCTCGGGGGAGGCACTGAAGCTTTCTTT CAGSLGGGTEAFF
TRBJ2-5 . many TRBV28 TGTGCCGTCCCATTGGGGGAGACCCAGTACTTC CAVPLGETQYF
TRBJ2-1 TRBD2 many TRBV2 TGTGCCACCGAGGGGCCCAGACTAGCGGTATACAATGAGCAGTTCTTC CATEGPRLAVYNEQFF
TRBJ2-7 . many TRBV20-1 TGCAGTGCTAGCAATCCTAGCATGGCCTACGAGCAGTACTTC CSASNPSMAYEQYF
TRBJ2-2 . . TRBV5-4 TGTGCCAGCAGCCGGGACGGCTCCCGTGGCACCGGGGAGCTGTTTTTT CASSRDGSRGTGELFF
TRBJ2-1 TRBD1 few TRBV6-1 TGTGCCAGCAGTGGAACCGGGACAGGGTCCAATGAGCAGTTCTTC CASSGTGTGSNEQFF
TRBJ1-6 . many TRBV11-2 TGTGCCAGCAGCTTAGTAACAGGGAATTCACCCCTCCACTTT CASSLVTGNSPLHF
TRBJ1-5 . few TRBV19 TGTGCCAGTACCTTGGTTCCGTATAGCAATCAGCCCCAGCATTTT CASTLVPYSNQPQHF
TRBJ1-3 . few TRBV19 TGTGCCAGTAGTACCGACAGCTCTGGAAACACCATATATTTT CASSTDSSGNTIYF
TRBJ1-1 TRBD1 many TRBV28 TGTGCCAGCAGTTACCCTTGGGACAGGGGGACTGAAGCTTTCTTT CASSYPWDRGTEAFF
TRBJ2-5 . many TRBV3-1 TGTGCCAGCAGCCGCCCTCTCGCGTTAGAGACCCAGTACTTC CASSRPLALETQYF
TRBJ2-3 TRBD2 . TRBV15 TGTGCCACCAGCAGAGATACCCTAGCGGGGAGAGAAGATACGCAGTATTTT CATSRDTLAGREDTQYF
TRBJ2-7 . many TRBV5-1 TGCGCCAGCAGCTTGAGGCTAGCTGCTTCCGAGCAGTACTTC CASSLRLAASEQYF
TRBJ1-4 TRBD1 . TRBV4-2 TGTGCCAGCAGCCGAGGCGGGACAGGGGGAGAAAAACTGTTTTTT CASSRGGTGGEKLFF
TRBJ2-1 . many TRBV2 TGTGCCAGCAGTGAAGGCAGCTCCTACAATGAGCAGTTCTTC CASSEGSSYNEQFF
TRBJ2-1 TRBD2 many TRBV27 TGTGCCAGCAGTTGGGGACTAGGTGAGCAGTTCTTC CASSWGLGEQFF
TRBJ2-1 . . TRBV15 TGTGCCACCAGCAGAGATTACGGCGGACAGTACAATGAGCAGTTCTTC CATSRDYGGQYNEQFF
TRBJ2-1 TRBD1 . TRBV19 TGTGCCAGCCGGGACAGGGGTTCCTACAATGAGCAGTTCTTC CASRDRGSYNEQFF
TRBJ1-1 TRBD1 . TRBV6-2/TRBV6-3 TGTGCCAGCAGCACCGGACAGGGCATGAACACTGAAGCTTTCTTT CASSTGQGMNTEAFF
TRBJ1-4 . . TRBV15 TGTGCCACCAGCAGAGCAGGGGAGGAAAAACTGTTTTTT CATSRAGEEKLFF
TRBJ1-1 . . TRBV14 TGTGCCAGCAGCCAACCACTCGGACAAGCCCTCACTGAAGCTTTCTTT CASSQPLGQALTEAFF
TRBJ1-1 . many TRBV27 TGTGCCAGCAGTCCCCGGACAGCGACCTACACTGAAGCTTTCTTT CASSPRTATYTEAFF
TRBJ2-1 TRBD2 many TRBV28 TGTGCCAGCAGTTTATCTCTAGCGGGAGGGGGGGGCAATGAGCAGTTCTTC CASSLSLAGGGGNEQFF
TRBJ2-5 TRBD2 . TRBV11-2 TGTGCCAGCAGACCTAGCGGGAGTAGCCTGGAGACCCAGTACTTC CASRPSGSSLETQYF
TRBJ2-7 . many TRBV7-9 TGTGCCAGCAGCTTGACAGACACCGGCGAGCAGTACTTC CASSLTDTGEQYF
TRBJ2-1 TRBD1 many TRBV5-1 TGCGCCAGCAGCTGGCTTGGGGCAGGGGGCGAGGGGGAGCAGTTCTTC CASSWLGAGGEGEQFF
TRBJ1-2 TRBD1 many TRBV6-1 TGTGCCAGCAGTGAAGCGTTCAGGGGGCCCCATGGCTACACCTTC CASSEAFRGPHGYTF
TRBJ2-5 . . TRBV7-3 TGTGCCAGCAAAACGGAGGGGGCCTGGGGGCAAGAGACCCAGTACTTC CASKTEGAWGQETQYF